This TCR beta chain derives from a study of blood T cell repertoires in COVID-19. Study context: Samples taken during acute and convalescent COVID-19 were collected in the United States, Italy and Spain.

CDR3 size: 11 residues. CDR1 and CDR2 from the germline V gene are DFQATT and SNEGSKA (reference sequence). Only in-frame clones appear in the TCRdb table, and some are missing; sequencing was by immunoSEQ multiplex PCR. The sample lists 270,000 or so clones, 85% seen once, with 10% to 15% in the top ten. The receptor comes from a human donor in a cohort sampled during active COVID-19. The V call is TRBV20-1, the J call TRBJ2-7; D is possibly TRBD2 (5 bases). Sample: peripheral blood. Here the CDR3 DNA reads TGCATGGTCTGGAATGAGGGAGAGGTGTACTTC. Translating it yields CMVWNEGEVYF.